This entry lists 5 T cell receptor beta chains sequenced from one sample in a study of naive and memory T cell subsets. Regarding the study as a whole: Especially in CD8 cells, naive repertoires contained a few larger clonotypes, possibly CD45RA-re-expressing memory cells.

These TCRs are of unknown antigen specificity. Both TRBC1 and TRBC2 were covered by a beta constant-region primer of two equimolar oligonucleotides. The ligated cDNA underwent four PCR rounds using SP2 and nested alpha and beta constant-region primers. TCRdb processed the UMI-ligation and nested PCR reads anew with MiXCR; each CDR3 protein has one entry. The table shows around 93,000 distinct CDR3 sequences, with 10% to 12% occurring only once. Sequenced sample: naive CD4+ T cells from blood. The receptors originated from a human donor in good health.

The V gene is TRBV20-1, the J gene TRBJ1-1; D gene unclear. The CDR3 is 14 amino acids. Trimming stripped 0 bases from V and 1 base from J, with 9 bases between. Germline V gene sequence: CDR1 DFQATT, CDR2 SNEGSKA (reference sequence). CDR3 region: CSARDSGRNTEAFF. CDR3 sequence (DNA): TGCAGTGCTAGAGATTCCGGGAGGAACACTGAAGCTTTCTTT.

The sample holds a few counts of this clonotype. The chain has TRBV6-5 and TRBJ2-4; D is possibly TRBD1 or TRBD2 (5 bases each). Trimming left V 8 bases short and J 0 bases short, with 14 bases between. This CDR3 is 15 amino acids long. Germline V gene sequence: CDR1 MNHEY, CDR2 SVGAGI. CDR3 sequence: CASSRGPIAKNIQYF. The DNA of the CDR3 is TGTGCCAGCTCCCGGGGCCCAATAGCCAAAAACATTCAGTACTTC.

Many counts were recorded for this clonotype. V is TRBV7-6 and J is TRBJ2-7; 9 bases are shared with TRBD1. This CDR3 is built from 16 residues. CDR1 and CDR2 (germline): SGHVS, FNYEAQ. Germline trimming cut 5 bases from V and 3 bases from J; bases unmatched to any gene: 11. CDR3 bases: TGTGCCAGCAGCCCACGGTCCGGGACAGGGTACTACGAGCAGTACTTC. This codes for CASSPRSGTGYYEQYF.

This chain links TRBV9 with TRBJ2-3, with D possibly matching TRBD2 (6 bases). CDR1 is SGDLS, CDR2 YYNGEE, per germline. V was shortened by 1 base and J by 2 bases, with 14 bases between the two germline ends. This CDR3 is 16 amino acids long. The CDR3 loop reads CASSVRERTPTDTQYF. The CDR3 coding sequence is TGTGCCAGCAGCGTACGGGAGCGGACTCCCACAGATACGCAGTATTTT.

This clonotype was seen a few times. V gene TRBV12-2 combines with J gene TRBJ2-7; the tabulated D call, TRBD1, remains unverified against the DNA. TRBV12-2 is designated a pseudogene. This CDR3 spans 16 amino acids. The CDR3 spells CASRLETLTGREEQYF. CDR3 in DNA: TGTGCAAGTCGCTTAGAAACCCTAACCGGGAGAGAAGAGCAGTACTTC.